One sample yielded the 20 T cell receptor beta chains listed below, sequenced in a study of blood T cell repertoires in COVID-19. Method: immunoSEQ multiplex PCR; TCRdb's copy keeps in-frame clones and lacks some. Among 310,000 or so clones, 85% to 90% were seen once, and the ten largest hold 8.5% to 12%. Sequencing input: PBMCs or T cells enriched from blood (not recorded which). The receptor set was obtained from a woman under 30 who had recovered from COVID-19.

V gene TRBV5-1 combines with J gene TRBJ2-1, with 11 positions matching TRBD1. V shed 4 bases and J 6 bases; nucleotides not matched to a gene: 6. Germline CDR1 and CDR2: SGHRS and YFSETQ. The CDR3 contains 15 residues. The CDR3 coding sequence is TGCGCCAGCAGCACCGGGACAGGGGGACCCAATGAGCAGTTCTTC. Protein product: CASSTGTGGPNEQFF. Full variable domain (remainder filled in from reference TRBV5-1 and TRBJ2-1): KAGVTQTPRYLIKTRGQQVTLSCSPISGHRSVSWYQQTPGQGLQFLFEYFSETQRNKGNFPGRFSGRQFSNSRSEMNVSTLELGDSALYLCASSTGTGGPNEQFFGPGTRLTVL.

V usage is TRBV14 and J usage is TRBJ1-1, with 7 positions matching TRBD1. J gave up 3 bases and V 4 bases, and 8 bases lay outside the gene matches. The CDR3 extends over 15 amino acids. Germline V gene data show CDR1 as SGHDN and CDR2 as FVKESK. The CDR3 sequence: CASSPHQGVDTEAFF. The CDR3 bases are TGTGCCAGCAGCCCCCACCAGGGGGTGGACACTGAAGCTTTCTTT. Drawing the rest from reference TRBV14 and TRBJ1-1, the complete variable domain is EAGVTQFPSHSVIEKGQTVTLRCDPISGHDNLYWYRRVMGKEIKFLLHFVKESKQDESGMPNNRFLAERTGGTYSTLKVQPAELEDSGVYFCASSPHQGVDTEAFFGQGTRLTVV.

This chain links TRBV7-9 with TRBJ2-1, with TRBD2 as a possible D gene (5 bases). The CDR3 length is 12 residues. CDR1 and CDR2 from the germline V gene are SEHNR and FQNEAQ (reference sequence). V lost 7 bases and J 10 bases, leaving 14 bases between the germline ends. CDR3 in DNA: TGTGCCAGCACTAAGTCATCGGGGGAGCAGTTCTTC. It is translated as CASTKSSGEQFF.

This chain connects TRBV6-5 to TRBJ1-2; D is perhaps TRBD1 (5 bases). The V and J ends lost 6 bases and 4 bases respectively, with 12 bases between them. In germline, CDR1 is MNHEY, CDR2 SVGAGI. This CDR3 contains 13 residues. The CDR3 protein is CASRGGTVYGYTF. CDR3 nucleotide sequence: TGTGCCAGCAGGGGGGGAACTGTCTATGGCTACACCTTC.

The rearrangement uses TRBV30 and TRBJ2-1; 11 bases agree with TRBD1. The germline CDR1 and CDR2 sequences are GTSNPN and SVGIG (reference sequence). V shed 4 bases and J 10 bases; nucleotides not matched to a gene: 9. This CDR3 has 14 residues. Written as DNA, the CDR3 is TGTGCCTGGATCATTATGGACAGGGGGCGGGAGCAGTTCTTC. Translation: CAWIIMDRGREQFF.

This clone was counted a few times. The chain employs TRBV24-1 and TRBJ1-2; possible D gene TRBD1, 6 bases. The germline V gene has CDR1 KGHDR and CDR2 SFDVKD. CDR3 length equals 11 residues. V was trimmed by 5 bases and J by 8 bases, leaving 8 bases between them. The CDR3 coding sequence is TGTGCCACCAGTGCAGGGGTCGGCTACACCTTC. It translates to CATSAGVGYTF.

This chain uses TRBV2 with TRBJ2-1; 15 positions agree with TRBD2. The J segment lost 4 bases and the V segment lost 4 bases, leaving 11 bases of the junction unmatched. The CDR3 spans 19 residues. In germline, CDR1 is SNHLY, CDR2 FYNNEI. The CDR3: CASSGTSGRASLLYNEQFF. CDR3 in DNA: TGTGCCAGCAGTGGGACTAGCGGGAGGGCCTCGCTTCTTTACAATGAGCAGTTCTTC. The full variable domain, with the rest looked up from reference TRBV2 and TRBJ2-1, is EPEVTQTPSHQVTQMGQEVILRCVPISNHLYFYWYRQILGQKVEFLVSFYNNEISEKSEIFDDQFSVERPDGSNFTLKIRSTKLEDSAMYFCASSGTSGRASLLYNEQFFGPGTRLTVL.

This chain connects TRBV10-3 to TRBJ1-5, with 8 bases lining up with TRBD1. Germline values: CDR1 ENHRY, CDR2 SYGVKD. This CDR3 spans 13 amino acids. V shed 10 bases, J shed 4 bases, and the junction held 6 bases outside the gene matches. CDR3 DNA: TGTGCCACGACGACAGGGGCTAATCAGCCCCAGCATTTT. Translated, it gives CATTTGANQPQHF.

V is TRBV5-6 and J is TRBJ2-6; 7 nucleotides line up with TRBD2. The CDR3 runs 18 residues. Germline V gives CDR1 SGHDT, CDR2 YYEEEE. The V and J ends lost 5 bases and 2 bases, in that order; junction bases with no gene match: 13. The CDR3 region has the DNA TGTGCCAGCAGGGTTCTCTCGGGGGGAGAACCTGGGGCCAACGTCCTGACTTTC. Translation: CASRVLSGGEPGANVLTF.

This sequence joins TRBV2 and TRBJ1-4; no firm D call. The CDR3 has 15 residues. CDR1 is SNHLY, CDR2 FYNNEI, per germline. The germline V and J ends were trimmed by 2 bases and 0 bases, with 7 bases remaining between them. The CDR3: CASSEPGSTNEKLFF. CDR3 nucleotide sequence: TGTGCCAGCAGTGAACCGGGATCAACTAATGAAAAACTGTTTTTT. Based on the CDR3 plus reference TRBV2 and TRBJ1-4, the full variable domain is EPEVTQTPSHQVTQMGQEVILRCVPISNHLYFYWYRQILGQKVEFLVSFYNNEISEKSEIFDDQFSVERPDGSNFTLKIRSTKLEDSAMYFCASSEPGSTNEKLFFGSGTQLSVL.

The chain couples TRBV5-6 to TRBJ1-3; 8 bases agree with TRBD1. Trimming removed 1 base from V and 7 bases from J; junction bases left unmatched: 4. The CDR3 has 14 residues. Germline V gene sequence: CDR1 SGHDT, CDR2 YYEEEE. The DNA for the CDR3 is TGTGCCAGCAGCTTGAAAGGACAGGGTAACACCATATATTTT. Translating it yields CASSLKGQGNTIYF.

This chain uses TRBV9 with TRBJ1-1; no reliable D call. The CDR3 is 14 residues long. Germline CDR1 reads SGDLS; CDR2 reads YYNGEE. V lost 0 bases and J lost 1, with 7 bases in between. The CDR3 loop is CASSVEIENTEAFF. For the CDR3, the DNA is TGTGCCAGCAGCGTAGAGATAGAGAACACTGAAGCTTTCTTT.

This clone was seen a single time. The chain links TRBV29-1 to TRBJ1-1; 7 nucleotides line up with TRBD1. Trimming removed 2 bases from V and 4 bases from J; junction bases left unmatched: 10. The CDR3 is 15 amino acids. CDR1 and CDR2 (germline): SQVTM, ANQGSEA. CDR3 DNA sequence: TGCAGCGTTGAATCGGGACAGCCCATGGGCACTGAAGCTTTCTTT. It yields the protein CSVESGQPMGTEAFF.

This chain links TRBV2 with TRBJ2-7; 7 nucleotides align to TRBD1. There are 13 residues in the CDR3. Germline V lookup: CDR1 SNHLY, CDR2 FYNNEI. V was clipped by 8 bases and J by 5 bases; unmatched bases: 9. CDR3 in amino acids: CASRRQGDHEQYF. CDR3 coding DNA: TGTGCCAGCCGGAGACAGGGAGACCACGAGCAGTACTTC. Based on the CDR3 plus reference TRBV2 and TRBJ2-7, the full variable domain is EPEVTQTPSHQVTQMGQEVILRCVPISNHLYFYWYRQILGQKVEFLVSFYNNEISEKSEIFDDQFSVERPDGSNFTLKIRSTKLEDSAMYFCASRRQGDHEQYFGPGTRLTVT.

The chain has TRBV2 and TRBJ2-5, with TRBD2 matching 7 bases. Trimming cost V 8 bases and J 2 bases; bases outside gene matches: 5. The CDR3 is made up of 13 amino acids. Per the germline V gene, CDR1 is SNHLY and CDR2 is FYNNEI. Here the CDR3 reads CASGPGLQETQYF. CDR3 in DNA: TGTGCCAGCGGGCCGGGACTACAAGAGACCCAGTACTTC.

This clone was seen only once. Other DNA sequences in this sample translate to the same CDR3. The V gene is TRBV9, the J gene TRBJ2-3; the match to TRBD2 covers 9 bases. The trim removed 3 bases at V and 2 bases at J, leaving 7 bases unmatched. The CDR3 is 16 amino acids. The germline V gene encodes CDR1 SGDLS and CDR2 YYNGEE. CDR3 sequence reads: CASSAGLASFTDTQYF. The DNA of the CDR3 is TGTGCCAGCAGCGCGGGACTAGCTAGCTTCACAGATACGCAGTATTTT.

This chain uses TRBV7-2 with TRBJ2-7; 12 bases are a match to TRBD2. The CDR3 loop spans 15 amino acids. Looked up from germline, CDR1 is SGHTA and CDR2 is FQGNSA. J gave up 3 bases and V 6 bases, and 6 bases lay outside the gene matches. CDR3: CASRVLAGGIYEQYF. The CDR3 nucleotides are TGTGCCAGCAGAGTCCTAGCGGGAGGGATCTACGAGCAGTACTTC.

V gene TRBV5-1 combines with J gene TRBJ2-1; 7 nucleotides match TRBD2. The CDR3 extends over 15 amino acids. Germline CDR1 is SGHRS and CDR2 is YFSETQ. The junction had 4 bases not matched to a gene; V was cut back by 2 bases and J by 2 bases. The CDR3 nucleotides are TGCGCCAGCAGCTTTCCCGGGACTACCTACAATGAGCAGTTCTTC. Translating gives CASSFPGTTYNEQFF.

CDR3 sequence (DNA): TGTGCCAGCAGCCCCTCGGCAGAGGGGAACACTGAAGCTTTCTTT. This gives the protein CASSPSAEGNTEAFF. V gene TRBV9 combines with J gene TRBJ1-1; D is uncertain. The ends were cut back, 4 bases at V and 1 base at J, with 14 bases in the middle. CDR3 size: 15 residues. CDR1 and CDR2 (germline): SGDLS, YYNGEE.

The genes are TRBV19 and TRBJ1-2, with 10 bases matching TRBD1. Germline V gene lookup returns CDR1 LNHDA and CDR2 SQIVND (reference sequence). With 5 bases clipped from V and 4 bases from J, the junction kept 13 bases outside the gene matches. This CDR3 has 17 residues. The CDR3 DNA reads TGTGCCAGTAGTGACAGGGGGCTGAAGATGGTATTCTATGGCTACACCTTC. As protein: CASSDRGLKMVFYGYTF.